This is a list of T cell receptor beta chains from one sample in a study of control samples from healthy donors and cancer patients. The method was immunoSEQ multiplex PCR; TCRdb's version includes in-frame clones alone and lacks a portion of them. Of around 51,000 clones listed, 80% are singletons. The material sequenced was blood. These receptors came from an older man in good health. Both conserved end residues are part of each CDR3. Fields, in order: CDR3 DNA, CDR3 protein, V gene, D gene, clone size, J gene. D genes are given only for firm matches. Clone size appears in some rows only: once, few, many, or a class for an expanded clone.

CDR3 DNA: TGTGCCAGCAGCCAAGGGCTAGCGGGCTCCTACGAGCAGTACTTC; CDR3 protein: CASSQGLAGSYEQYF; V gene: TRBV14; D gene: TRBD2; clone size: -; J gene: TRBJ2-7
CDR3 DNA: TGTGCCAGCAGCGCTTCGGACAGCACAGATACGCAGTATTTT; CDR3 protein: CASSASDSTDTQYF; V gene: TRBV9; D gene: -; clone size: -; J gene: TRBJ2-3
CDR3 DNA: TGCAGCGTTGCCAGGGGGGAGAACACTGAAGCTTTCTTT; CDR3 protein: CSVARGENTEAFF; V gene: TRBV29-1; D gene: TRBD1; clone size: -; J gene: TRBJ1-1
CDR3 DNA: TGCGCCAGCAAGCTTGAGGCAGGGGGCTATGGCTACACCTTC; CDR3 protein: CASKLEAGGYGYTF; V gene: TRBV4-1; D gene: TRBD1; clone size: few; J gene: TRBJ1-2
CDR3 DNA: TGTGCCAGCAGTTCGATTTCGTCTACTAGCGGGAGGGACCATGAGCAGTTCTTC; CDR3 protein: CASSSISSTSGRDHEQFF; V gene: TRBV28; D gene: TRBD2; clone size: -; J gene: TRBJ2-1
CDR3 DNA: TGTGCCAGCAGCGGGAGGACTGGGACAGGGGAAAAACTGTTTTTT; CDR3 protein: CASSGRTGTGEKLFF; V gene: TRBV5-6; D gene: TRBD1; clone size: few; J gene: TRBJ1-4
CDR3 DNA: TGTGCCAGTCGTCAGGGCGGCAATCAGCCCCAGCATTTT; CDR3 protein: CASRQGGNQPQHF; V gene: TRBV28; D gene: -; clone size: once; J gene: TRBJ1-5
CDR3 DNA: TGTGCCAGCTCGCGGGGGGAGCATGGCTACACCTTC; CDR3 protein: CASSRGEHGYTF; V gene: TRBV28; D gene: -; clone size: -; J gene: TRBJ1-2
CDR3 DNA: TGCAGTGCCCCCGACTACTACGAGCAGTACTTC; CDR3 protein: CSAPDYYEQYF; V gene: TRBV20-1; D gene: -; clone size: -; J gene: TRBJ2-7
CDR3 DNA: TGTGCCAGCAGCCAAGGACAGGGACGGGACACAGATACGCAGTATTTT; CDR3 protein: CASSQGQGRDTDTQYF; V gene: TRBV14; D gene: TRBD1; clone size: few; J gene: TRBJ2-3
CDR3 DNA: TGTGCCAGCAGCTTGGACAGGCGGGAGACCCAGTACTTC; CDR3 protein: CASSLDRRETQYF; V gene: TRBV5-4; D gene: -; clone size: -; J gene: TRBJ2-5
CDR3 DNA: TGTGCCAGCTCACCGACAGGGTTGAATGAGCAGTTCTTC; CDR3 protein: CASSPTGLNEQFF; V gene: TRBV18; D gene: TRBD1; clone size: -; J gene: TRBJ2-1
CDR3 DNA: TGTGCCAGCAGCCGAACCCCCCTTGGCGAGAATGAGCAGTTCTTC; CDR3 protein: CASSRTPLGENEQFF; V gene: TRBV6-5; D gene: -; clone size: few; J gene: TRBJ2-1
CDR3 DNA: TGCGCCAGCAGCTTGAGCGCCGACACAGAACGGGGCAATCAGCCCCAGCATTTT; CDR3 protein: CASSLSADTERGNQPQHF; V gene: TRBV5-1; D gene: -; clone size: -; J gene: TRBJ1-5
CDR3 DNA: TGTGCCATCAGTAGTAGGACAGGGCTTTCACCCCTCCACTTT; CDR3 protein: CAISSRTGLSPLHF; V gene: TRBV10-3; D gene: TRBD1; clone size: -; J gene: TRBJ1-6
CDR3 DNA: TGTGCTAGTGGTTCATCTCTAACAGGTGGTCCAAATCAGCCCCAGCATTTT; CDR3 protein: CASGSSLTGGPNQPQHF; V gene: TRBV12-5; D gene: -; clone size: -; J gene: TRBJ1-5
CDR3 DNA: TGTGCCAGCAGTATAGGAGCGGGCGACCTCACAGATACGCAGTATTTT; CDR3 protein: CASSIGAGDLTDTQYF; V gene: TRBV28; D gene: -; clone size: -; J gene: TRBJ2-3
CDR3 DNA: TGTGCCAGCAGCCAAGTGGAGGGTGAGCAGTTCTTC; CDR3 protein: CASSQVEGEQFF; V gene: TRBV3-1/TRBV3-2; D gene: -; clone size: -; J gene: TRBJ2-1
CDR3 DNA: TGTGCCAGCAGTGAACTCAGGGTCTCTGGAAACACCATATATTTT; CDR3 protein: CASSELRVSGNTIYF; V gene: TRBV6-1; D gene: -; clone size: -; J gene: TRBJ1-3
CDR3 DNA: TGTGCCAGCTCACCAACGCGGATAAGCTCCTACAATGAGCAGTTCTTC; CDR3 protein: CASSPTRISSYNEQFF; V gene: TRBV18; D gene: -; clone size: -; J gene: TRBJ2-1
CDR3 DNA: TGCGCCAGCAGGTATTCCGAATACTCCTACGAGCAGTACTTC; CDR3 protein: CASRYSEYSYEQYF; V gene: TRBV5-1; D gene: -; clone size: few; J gene: TRBJ2-7
CDR3 DNA: TGTGCCAGCAGTGAAAGAGGGTTGGGGGAGCTGTTTTTT; CDR3 protein: CASSERGLGELFF; V gene: TRBV25-1; D gene: -; clone size: -; J gene: TRBJ2-2
CDR3 DNA: TGCGCCAGCAGCTTGTCGACCCGGTTAACTAGCGGGAGGACGCTCACAGATACGCAGTATTTT; CDR3 protein: CASSLSTRLTSGRTLTDTQYF; V gene: TRBV5-1; D gene: TRBD2; clone size: few; J gene: TRBJ2-3
CDR3 DNA: TGTGCCAGCCAGTTGTGGCAGGGGAATCAGCCCCAGCATTTT; CDR3 protein: CASQLWQGNQPQHF; V gene: TRBV19; D gene: -; clone size: -; J gene: TRBJ1-5
CDR3 DNA: TGTGCCAGCTCCACCAGCCTGGTGGATACGCAGTATTTT; CDR3 protein: CASSTSLVDTQYF; V gene: TRBV18; D gene: -; clone size: few; J gene: TRBJ2-3
CDR3 DNA: TGTGCCACCAGCAGGGGACAGGAGGCCTACAATGAGCAGTTCTTC; CDR3 protein: CATSRGQEAYNEQFF; V gene: TRBV15; D gene: TRBD1; clone size: -; J gene: TRBJ2-1
CDR3 DNA: TGTGCCAGTAGTTTACCCGGGACAGCCGGGAGATACGAGCAGTACTTC; CDR3 protein: CASSLPGTAGRYEQYF; V gene: TRBV19; D gene: -; clone size: once; J gene: TRBJ2-7
CDR3 DNA: TGTGCCAGCAGCCCCCGGGTCTCCTATAATTCACCCCTCCACTTT; CDR3 protein: CASSPRVSYNSPLHF; V gene: TRBV6-6; D gene: -; clone size: -; J gene: TRBJ1-6
CDR3 DNA: TGTGCCAGCAGTGTAACGGGACAGGGAAAATCACCCCTCCACTTT; CDR3 protein: CASSVTGQGKSPLHF; V gene: TRBV2; D gene: TRBD1; clone size: -; J gene: TRBJ1-6
CDR3 DNA: TGCGCCAGCAGCAAACTACTGGGTAGCTCCTACAATGAGCAGTTCTTC; CDR3 protein: CASSKLLGSSYNEQFF; V gene: TRBV5-1; D gene: -; clone size: -; J gene: TRBJ2-1
CDR3 DNA: TGTGCCAGTAGTGTCTGGAGGGGGGATTCCAGCAATCAGCCCCAGCATTTT; CDR3 protein: CASSVWRGDSSNQPQHF; V gene: TRBV19; D gene: -; clone size: -; J gene: TRBJ1-5
CDR3 DNA: TGTGCCAGCAGTTACCCACCGGATACTGGAAACACCATATATTTT; CDR3 protein: CASSYPPDTGNTIYF; V gene: TRBV6-6; D gene: -; clone size: -; J gene: TRBJ1-3
CDR3 DNA: TGCGCCAGCAGCTTGGGACGCGGGAGAGGAGGCAATGAGCAGTTCTTC; CDR3 protein: CASSLGRGRGGNEQFF; V gene: TRBV5-1; D gene: TRBD2; clone size: -; J gene: TRBJ2-1
CDR3 DNA: TGTGCCAGCAGTTCTAAGGCGGGGCACAATGAGCAGTTCTTC; CDR3 protein: CASSSKAGHNEQFF; V gene: TRBV5-4; D gene: -; clone size: -; J gene: TRBJ2-1
CDR3 DNA: TGTGCCATCAGCCCCAACAGGGATCAAGAGACCCAGTACTTC; CDR3 protein: CAISPNRDQETQYF; V gene: TRBV10-3; D gene: -; clone size: -; J gene: TRBJ2-5
CDR3 DNA: TGTGCCAGCAGTTACAGGGGAAGTCGAGGCTACACCTTC; CDR3 protein: CASSYRGSRGYTF; V gene: TRBV6-5; D gene: -; clone size: -; J gene: TRBJ1-2
CDR3 DNA: TGTGCCAGCAGTTTCACTACCAATCAGCCCCAGCATTTT; CDR3 protein: CASSFTTNQPQHF; V gene: TRBV6-5; D gene: -; clone size: -; J gene: TRBJ1-5
CDR3 DNA: TGCGCCAGCAGCCAAGAAAGAGACCAGCCCCAGCATTTT; CDR3 protein: CASSQERDQPQHF; V gene: TRBV4-1; D gene: -; clone size: -; J gene: TRBJ1-5
CDR3 DNA: TGTGCCAGCAGCCAAGTTAGGAGTTATGGCTACACCTTC; CDR3 protein: CASSQVRSYGYTF; V gene: TRBV3-1/TRBV3-2; D gene: -; clone size: -; J gene: TRBJ1-2
CDR3 DNA: TGTGCCAGCAGCTTTGACGGGAACACTGAAGCTTTCTTT; CDR3 protein: CASSFDGNTEAFF; V gene: TRBV7-9; D gene: -; clone size: -; J gene: TRBJ1-1
CDR3 DNA: TGTGCCAGCAGTTTAAAGGCTGGGGGGAACACTGAAGCTTTCTTT; CDR3 protein: CASSLKAGGNTEAFF; V gene: TRBV27; D gene: -; clone size: -; J gene: TRBJ1-1
CDR3 DNA: TGTGCCAGCAGCTTAGTTTCCTACGAGCAGTACTTC; CDR3 protein: CASSLVSYEQYF; V gene: TRBV7-9; D gene: -; clone size: -; J gene: TRBJ2-7
CDR3 DNA: TGTGCCAGCAGCTTAGGGCCAAATCAGCCCCAGCATTTT; CDR3 protein: CASSLGPNQPQHF; V gene: TRBV7-9; D gene: -; clone size: few; J gene: TRBJ1-5
CDR3 DNA: TGTGCCAGCAGCTTGGGTTCTGCTTCGGCAGGGAGCACTGAAGCTTTCTTT; CDR3 protein: CASSLGSASAGSTEAFF; V gene: TRBV5-4; D gene: -; clone size: few; J gene: TRBJ1-1
CDR3 DNA: TGTGCCAGCAATCAAGTACAGGGAAGAGGCGAGCAGTACTTC; CDR3 protein: CASNQVQGRGEQYF; V gene: TRBV2; D gene: -; clone size: -; J gene: TRBJ2-7
CDR3 DNA: TGTGCCAGCAGTTTTTCGGGGAGTGGTCGACAGGGCAATAATGAAAAACTGTTTTTT; CDR3 protein: CASSFSGSGRQGNNEKLFF; V gene: TRBV28; D gene: TRBD1; clone size: -; J gene: TRBJ1-4
CDR3 DNA: TGTGCCAGTAGTATTGGCCCACAGGGGAACTACGAGCAGTACTTC; CDR3 protein: CASSIGPQGNYEQYF; V gene: TRBV19; D gene: TRBD1; clone size: -; J gene: TRBJ2-7
CDR3 DNA: TGTGCCAGCAGTGAAAGTCCTAGAGGGGGTTGGACCGGGGAGCTGTTTTTT; CDR3 protein: CASSESPRGGWTGELFF; V gene: TRBV2; D gene: -; clone size: -; J gene: TRBJ2-2
CDR3 DNA: TGTGCCAGCAGTTACGGATGGAGGGATACGCAGTATTTT; CDR3 protein: CASSYGWRDTQYF; V gene: TRBV6-5; D gene: -; clone size: -; J gene: TRBJ2-3
CDR3 DNA: TGTGCCAGCAGTCTTAGGGTCCCCCCCTGGGGCACAGATACGCAGTATTTT; CDR3 protein: CASSLRVPPWGTDTQYF; V gene: TRBV2; D gene: -; clone size: -; J gene: TRBJ2-3
CDR3 DNA: TGTGCCAGCAGTCAAGACACCAGGGGTAGCAATCAGCCCCAGCATTTT; CDR3 protein: CASSQDTRGSNQPQHF; V gene: TRBV28; D gene: -; clone size: -; J gene: TRBJ1-5
CDR3 DNA: TGCAGTGCTAGATCTAGAGAGACCCAGTACTTC; CDR3 protein: CSARSRETQYF; V gene: TRBV20-1; D gene: -; clone size: -; J gene: TRBJ2-5
CDR3 DNA: TGTGCCAGCAGTGCCCTCAGCAGGGTCAATCAGCCCCAGCATTTT; CDR3 protein: CASSALSRVNQPQHF; V gene: TRBV2; D gene: -; clone size: few; J gene: TRBJ1-5
CDR3 DNA: TGTGCCACCCTCGGAACGGGGGAAGGAGATGGTACGCAGTATTTT; CDR3 protein: CATLGTGEGDGTQYF; V gene: TRBV7-6; D gene: -; clone size: -; J gene: TRBJ2-3
CDR3 DNA: TGTGCCAGCAGGCGACAGGGGGTCTACGAGCAGTACTTC; CDR3 protein: CASRRQGVYEQYF; V gene: TRBV28; D gene: TRBD1; clone size: few; J gene: TRBJ2-7
CDR3 DNA: TGTGCCACCCGTCCTTTGAGTGGTAGTGGCACTGAAGCTTTCTTT; CDR3 protein: CATRPLSGSGTEAFF; V gene: TRBV19; D gene: -; clone size: few; J gene: TRBJ1-1
CDR3 DNA: TGTGCCAGCAGCCCCCCGGGACTAGCGGGCTCCTACGAGCAGTACTTC; CDR3 protein: CASSPPGLAGSYEQYF; V gene: TRBV28; D gene: TRBD2; clone size: -; J gene: TRBJ2-7
CDR3 DNA: TGTGCCAGCAGCGGGGGGGGGCGGGATAATTCACCCCTCCACTTT; CDR3 protein: CASSGGGRDNSPLHF; V gene: TRBV7-2; D gene: -; clone size: -; J gene: TRBJ1-6
CDR3 DNA: TGCGCCAGCAGTCTTTCTACCACAGGGGAGAATGGCTACACCTTC; CDR3 protein: CASSLSTTGENGYTF; V gene: TRBV5-1; D gene: TRBD1; clone size: -; J gene: TRBJ1-2